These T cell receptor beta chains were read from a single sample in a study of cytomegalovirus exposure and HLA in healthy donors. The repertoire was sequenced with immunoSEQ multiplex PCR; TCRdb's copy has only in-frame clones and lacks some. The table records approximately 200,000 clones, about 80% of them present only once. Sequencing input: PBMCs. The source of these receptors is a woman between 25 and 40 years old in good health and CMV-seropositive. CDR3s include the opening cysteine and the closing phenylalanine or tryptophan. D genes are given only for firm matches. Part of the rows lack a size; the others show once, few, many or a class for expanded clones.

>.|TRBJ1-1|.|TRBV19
TGTGCCAGTAGTATCCTCCTTCGGGTCACTGAAGCTTTCTTT
CASSILLRVTEAFF
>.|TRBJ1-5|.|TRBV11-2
TGTGCCAGCAGCTTAGGTGGAGGTCAGCCCCAGCATTTT
CASSLGGGQPQHF
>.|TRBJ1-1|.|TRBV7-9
TGTGCCAGCAGCGAGCGGAGGGCCCCGGGGAACACTGAAGCTTTCTTT
CASSERRAPGNTEAFF
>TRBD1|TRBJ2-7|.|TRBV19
TGTGCCAGTAGTCCCGGGACAGGGACCTACGAGCAGTACTTC
CASSPGTGTYEQYF
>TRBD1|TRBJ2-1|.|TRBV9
TGTGCCAGCAGGGGGACAGACTACAATGAGCAGTTCTTC
CASRGTDYNEQFF
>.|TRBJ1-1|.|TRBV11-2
TGTGCCAGCAGCTTTCGAGTGAACACTGAAGCTTTCTTT
CASSFRVNTEAFF
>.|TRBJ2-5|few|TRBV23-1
TGCGCCAGCGCGCCGCCAGACAAAGAGACCCAGTACTTC
CASAPPDKETQYF
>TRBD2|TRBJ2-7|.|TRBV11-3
TGTGCCAGCAGCTCGGGACTAATTACCTACGAGCAGTACTTC
CASSSGLITYEQYF
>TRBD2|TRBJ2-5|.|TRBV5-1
TGCGCCAGCAGCTGGACTAGCGGGGGGCGCCCGGAGACCCAGTACTTC
CASSWTSGGRPETQYF
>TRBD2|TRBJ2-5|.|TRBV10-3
TGTGCCATCAGTGAGTCGATCGGGGGGGGAGAGACCCAGTACTTC
CAISESIGGGETQYF
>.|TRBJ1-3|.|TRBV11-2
TGTGCCAGCAGCTTAGATCAGGGGACTGGAAACACCATATATTTT
CASSLDQGTGNTIYF
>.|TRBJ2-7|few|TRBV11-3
TGTGCCAGCAGCCCTTTCGGGAGAAGGGACGAGCAGTACTTC
CASSPFGRRDEQYF
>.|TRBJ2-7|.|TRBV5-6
TGTGCCAGCAGCTTGGCGGGAGCCAACTACGAGCAGTACTTC
CASSLAGANYEQYF
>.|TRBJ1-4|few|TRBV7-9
TGTGCCAGCAGCTCTCCCCAGGGGCAGGCTAATGAAAAACTGTTTTTT
CASSSPQGQANEKLFF
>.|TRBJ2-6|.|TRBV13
TGTGCCAGCAGTCTCTTTGGGGCCAACGTCCTGACTTTC
CASSLFGANVLTF
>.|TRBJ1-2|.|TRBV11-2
TGTGCCAGCACGCAACTGATCGCGGCGGGGGGCTACACCTTC
CASTQLIAAGGYTF
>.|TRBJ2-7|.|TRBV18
TGTGCCAGCTCACCACCGGGAGGTGGCGAGCAGTACTTC
CASSPPGGGEQYF
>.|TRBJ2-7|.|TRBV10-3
TGTGCCATCACCCAGGGGTCCACCTACGAGCAGTACTTC
CAITQGSTYEQYF
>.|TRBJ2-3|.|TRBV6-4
TGTGCCAGCAGCCACCGGACAGAGGCAGGGGATACGCAGTATTTT
CASSHRTEAGDTQYF
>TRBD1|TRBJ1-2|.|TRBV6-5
TGTGCCAGCAGTCCCGCAGGGGGCGGTTCTGGCTACACCTTC
CASSPAGGGSGYTF
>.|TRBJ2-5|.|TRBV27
TGTGCCAGCAGTTTAAATGCGGGTTGGCAAGAGACCCAGTACTTC
CASSLNAGWQETQYF
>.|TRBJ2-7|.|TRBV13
TGTGCCAGCAGCCTTGGGGGGGCGGACCACGAGCAGTACTTC
CASSLGGADHEQYF
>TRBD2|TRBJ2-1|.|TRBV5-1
TGCGCCAGCAGCTTCGGGACTAGCGGGCCCGCGGGACCCGACAATGAGCAGTTCTTC
CASSFGTSGPAGPDNEQFF
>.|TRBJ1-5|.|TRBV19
TGTGCCAGTAGTACACTTCAAATGCAGCCCCAGCATTTT
CASSTLQMQPQHF
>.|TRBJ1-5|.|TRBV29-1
TGCAGCGTTTCTCGGGGGACTGGTCAGCCCCAGCATTTT
CSVSRGTGQPQHF
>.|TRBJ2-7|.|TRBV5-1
TGCGCCAGCAGCTTCAGGGATTACTCCTACGAGCAGTACTTC
CASSFRDYSYEQYF
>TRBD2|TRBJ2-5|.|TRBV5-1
TGCGCCAGCAGCCCTAGCGGGGGGACCCAAGAGACCCAGTACTTC
CASSPSGGTQETQYF
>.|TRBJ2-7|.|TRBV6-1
TGTGCCAGCAGCCAACTTCAGGGGTCCCTCTACGAGCAGTACTTC
CASSQLQGSLYEQYF
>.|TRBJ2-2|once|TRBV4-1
TGCGCCAGCAGCCAAGGGCACGGAGGCTCCGGGGAGCTGTTTTTT
CASSQGHGGSGELFF
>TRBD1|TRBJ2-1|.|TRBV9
TGTGCCAGCAGCATCGGACAGGGAATTTCCTACAATGAGCAGTTCTTC
CASSIGQGISYNEQFF
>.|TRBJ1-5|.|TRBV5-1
TGCGCCAGCAGCTTGGTAGGGGGCAATCAGCCCCAGCATTTT
CASSLVGGNQPQHF
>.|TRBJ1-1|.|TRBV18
TGTGCCAGCTCACCGGCCGGGACAGAAGCTTTCTTT
CASSPAGTEAFF
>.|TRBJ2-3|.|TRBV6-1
TGTGCCAGCAGTGAAGCCTGGCGGGATACGCAGTATTTT
CASSEAWRDTQYF
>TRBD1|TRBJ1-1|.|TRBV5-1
TGCGCCAGCAGCTTGGTACCGCCCGGGACAGGGGACACTGAAGCTTTCTTT
CASSLVPPGTGDTEAFF
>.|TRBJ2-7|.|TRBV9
TGTGCCAGCAGCGTAGAGACTTCCTCCTACGAGCAGTACTTC
CASSVETSSYEQYF
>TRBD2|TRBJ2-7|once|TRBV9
TGTGCCAGCAGCGTAGCAGGACTAGCGTCCTCCGAGCAGTACTTC
CASSVAGLASSEQYF